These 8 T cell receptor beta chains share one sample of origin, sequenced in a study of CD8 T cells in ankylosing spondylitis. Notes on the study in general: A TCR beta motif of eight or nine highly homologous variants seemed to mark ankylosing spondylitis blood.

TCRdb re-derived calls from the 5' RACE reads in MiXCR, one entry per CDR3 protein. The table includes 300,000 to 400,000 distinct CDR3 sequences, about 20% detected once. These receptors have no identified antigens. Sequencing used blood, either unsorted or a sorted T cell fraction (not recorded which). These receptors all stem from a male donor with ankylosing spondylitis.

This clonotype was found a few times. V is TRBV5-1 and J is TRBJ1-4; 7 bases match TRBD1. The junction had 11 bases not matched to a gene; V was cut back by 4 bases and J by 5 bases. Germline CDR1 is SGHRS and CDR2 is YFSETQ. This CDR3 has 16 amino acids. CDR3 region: CASSIGTVQENEKLFF. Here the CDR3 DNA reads TGCGCCAGCAGCATCGGGACAGTCCAAGAGAATGAAAAACTGTTTTTT.

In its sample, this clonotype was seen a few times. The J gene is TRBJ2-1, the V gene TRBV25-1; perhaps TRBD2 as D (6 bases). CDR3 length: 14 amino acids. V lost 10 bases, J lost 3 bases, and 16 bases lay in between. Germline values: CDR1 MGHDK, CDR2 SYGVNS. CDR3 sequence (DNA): TGTGCCACCGCCGACGGGAGCATCTACAATGAGCAGTTCTTC. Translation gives CATADGSIYNEQFF.

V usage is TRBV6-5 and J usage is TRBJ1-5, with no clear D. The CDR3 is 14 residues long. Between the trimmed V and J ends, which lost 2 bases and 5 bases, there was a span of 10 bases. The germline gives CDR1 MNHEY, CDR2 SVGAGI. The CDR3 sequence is CASSYRQDHQPQHF. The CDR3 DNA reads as TGTGCCAGCAGTTACCGCCAGGACCATCAGCCCCAGCATTTT.

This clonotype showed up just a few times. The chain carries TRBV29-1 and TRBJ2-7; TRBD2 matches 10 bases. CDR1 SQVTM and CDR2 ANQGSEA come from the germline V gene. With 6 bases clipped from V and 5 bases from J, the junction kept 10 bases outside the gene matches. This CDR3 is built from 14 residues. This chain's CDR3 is CSVRRASGRHEQYF. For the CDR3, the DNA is TGCAGCGTGAGGAGGGCTAGCGGGAGACACGAGCAGTACTTC.

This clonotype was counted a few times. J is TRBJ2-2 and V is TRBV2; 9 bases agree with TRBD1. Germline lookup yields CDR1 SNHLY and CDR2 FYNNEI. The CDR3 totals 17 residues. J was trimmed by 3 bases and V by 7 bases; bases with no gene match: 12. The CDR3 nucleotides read TGTGCCAGCAAAACGTCGGGACAGGGAATATACACCGGGGAGCTGTTTTTT. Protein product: CASKTSGQGIYTGELFF.

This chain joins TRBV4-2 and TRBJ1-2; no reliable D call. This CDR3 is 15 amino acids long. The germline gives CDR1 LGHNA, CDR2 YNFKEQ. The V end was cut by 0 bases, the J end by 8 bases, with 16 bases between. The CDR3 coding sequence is TGTGCCAGCAGCCAAGATAGTGACCCTTCCTGGGGCTACACCTTC. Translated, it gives CASSQDSDPSWGYTF.

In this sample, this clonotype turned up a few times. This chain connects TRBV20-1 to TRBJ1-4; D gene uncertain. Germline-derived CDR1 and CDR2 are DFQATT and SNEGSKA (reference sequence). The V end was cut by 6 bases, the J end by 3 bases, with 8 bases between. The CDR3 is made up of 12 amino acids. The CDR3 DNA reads TGCAGTGCGTGGGAGGCTAATGAAAAACTGTTTTTT. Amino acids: CSAWEANEKLFF.

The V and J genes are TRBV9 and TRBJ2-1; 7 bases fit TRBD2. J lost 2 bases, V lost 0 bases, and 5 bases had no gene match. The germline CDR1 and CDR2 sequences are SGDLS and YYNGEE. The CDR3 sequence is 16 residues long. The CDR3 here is CASSVVSGKAYNEQFF. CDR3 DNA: TGTGCCAGCAGCGTAGTAAGCGGGAAGGCCTACAATGAGCAGTTCTTC.